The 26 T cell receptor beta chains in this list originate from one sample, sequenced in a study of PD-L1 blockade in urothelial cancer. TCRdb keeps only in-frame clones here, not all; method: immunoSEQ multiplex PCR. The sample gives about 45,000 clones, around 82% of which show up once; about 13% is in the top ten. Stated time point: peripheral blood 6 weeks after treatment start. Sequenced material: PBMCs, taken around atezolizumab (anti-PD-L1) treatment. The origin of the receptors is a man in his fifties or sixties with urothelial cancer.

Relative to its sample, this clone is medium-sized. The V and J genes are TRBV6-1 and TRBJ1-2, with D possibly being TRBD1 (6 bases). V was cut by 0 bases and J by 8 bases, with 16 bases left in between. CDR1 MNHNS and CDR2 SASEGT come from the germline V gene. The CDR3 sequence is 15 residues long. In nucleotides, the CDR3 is TGTGCCAGCAGTGAAGCTGGACAGTCTACTATGGGCTACACCTTC. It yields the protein CASSEAGQSTMGYTF.

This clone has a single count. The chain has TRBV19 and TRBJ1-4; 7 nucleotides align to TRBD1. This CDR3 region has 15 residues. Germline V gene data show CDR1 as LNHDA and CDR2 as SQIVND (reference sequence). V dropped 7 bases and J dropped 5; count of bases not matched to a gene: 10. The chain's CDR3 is CASIPNRGLNEKLFF. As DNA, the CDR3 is TGTGCCAGTATTCCAAACAGGGGCTTAAATGAAAAACTGTTTTTT.

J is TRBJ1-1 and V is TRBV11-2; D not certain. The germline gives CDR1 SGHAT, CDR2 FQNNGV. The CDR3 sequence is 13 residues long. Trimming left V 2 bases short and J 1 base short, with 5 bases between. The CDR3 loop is CASSLRENTEAFF. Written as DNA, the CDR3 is TGTGCCAGCAGCTTACGGGAGAACACTGAAGCTTTCTTT.

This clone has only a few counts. The CDR3 DNA follows: TGTGCCAGCAGCTTCGGTTCATCCTACGAGCAGTACTTC. It encodes CASSFGSSYEQYF. The V call is TRBV7-2, the J call TRBJ2-7, with D uncertain. Trimming cost V 3 bases and J 1 base, with 7 bases left between them. The CDR3 loop spans 13 amino acids. The V gene's germline CDR1 is SGHTA and CDR2 FQGNSA.

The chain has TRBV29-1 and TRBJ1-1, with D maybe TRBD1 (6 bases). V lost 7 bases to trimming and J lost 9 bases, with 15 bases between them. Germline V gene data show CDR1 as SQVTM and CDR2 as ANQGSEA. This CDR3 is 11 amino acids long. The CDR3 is CSAAGQTKAFF. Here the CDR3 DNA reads TGCAGCGCAGCAGGACAGACTAAAGCTTTCTTT.

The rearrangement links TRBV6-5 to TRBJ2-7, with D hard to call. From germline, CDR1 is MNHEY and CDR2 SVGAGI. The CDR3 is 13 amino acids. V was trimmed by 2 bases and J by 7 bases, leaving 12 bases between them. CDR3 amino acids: CASSYKETLEQYF. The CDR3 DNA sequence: TGTGCCAGCAGTTACAAAGAGACTTTGGAGCAGTACTTC.

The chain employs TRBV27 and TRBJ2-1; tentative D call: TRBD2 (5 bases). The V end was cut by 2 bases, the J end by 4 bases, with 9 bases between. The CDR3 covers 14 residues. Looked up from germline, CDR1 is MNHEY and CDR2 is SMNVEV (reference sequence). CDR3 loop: CASSLRGAYNEQFF. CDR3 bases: TGTGCCAGCAGTTTACGGGGAGCATACAATGAGCAGTTCTTC.

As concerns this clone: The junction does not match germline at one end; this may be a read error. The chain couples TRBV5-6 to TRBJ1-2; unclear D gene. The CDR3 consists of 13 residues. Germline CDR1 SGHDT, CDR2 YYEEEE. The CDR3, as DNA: TGTGCCGGCAGCTTGGACCGGGGCTATGGCTACACCTTC. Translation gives CAGSLDRGYGYTF.

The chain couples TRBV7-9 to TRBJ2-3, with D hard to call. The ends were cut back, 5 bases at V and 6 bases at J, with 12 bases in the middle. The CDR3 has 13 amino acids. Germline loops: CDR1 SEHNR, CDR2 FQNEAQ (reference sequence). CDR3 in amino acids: CASSPTPQDTQYF. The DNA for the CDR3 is TGTGCCAGCAGCCCCACCCCGCAGGATACGCAGTATTTT.

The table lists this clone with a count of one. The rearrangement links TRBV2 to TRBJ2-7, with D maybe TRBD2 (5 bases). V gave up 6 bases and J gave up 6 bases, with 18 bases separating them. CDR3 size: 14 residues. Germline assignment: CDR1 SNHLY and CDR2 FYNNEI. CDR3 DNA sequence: TGTGCCAGCAGAGCCGCTCGGGGTGGGCGCGAGCAGTACTTC. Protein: CASRAARGGREQYF.

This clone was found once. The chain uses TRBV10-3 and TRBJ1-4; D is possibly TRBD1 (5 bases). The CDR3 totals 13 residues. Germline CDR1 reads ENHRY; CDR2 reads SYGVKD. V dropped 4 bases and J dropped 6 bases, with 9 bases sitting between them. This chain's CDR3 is CAISGRVDEKLFF. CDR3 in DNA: TGTGCCATCAGTGGCAGGGTAGATGAAAAACTGTTTTTT.

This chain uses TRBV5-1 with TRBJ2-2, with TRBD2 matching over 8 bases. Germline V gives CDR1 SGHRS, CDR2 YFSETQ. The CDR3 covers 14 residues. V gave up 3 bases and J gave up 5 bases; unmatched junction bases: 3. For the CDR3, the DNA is TGCGCCAGCAGCTCGGGGGGGGCGACCGGGGAGCTGTTTTTT. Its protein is CASSSGGATGELFF.

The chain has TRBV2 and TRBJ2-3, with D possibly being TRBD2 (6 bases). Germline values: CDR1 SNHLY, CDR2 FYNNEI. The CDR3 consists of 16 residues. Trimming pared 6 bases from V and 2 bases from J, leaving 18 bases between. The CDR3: CASSQQSGLDTDTQYF. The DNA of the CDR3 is TGTGCCAGCAGCCAACAGTCGGGACTGGACACAGATACGCAGTATTTT.

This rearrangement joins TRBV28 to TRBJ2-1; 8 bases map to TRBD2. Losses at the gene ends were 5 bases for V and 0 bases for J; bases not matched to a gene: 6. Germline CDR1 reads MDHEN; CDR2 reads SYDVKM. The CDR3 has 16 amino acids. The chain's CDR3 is CASSPHGTSSYNEQFF. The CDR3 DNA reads TGTGCCAGCAGTCCACACGGGACTAGCTCCTACAATGAGCAGTTCTTC.

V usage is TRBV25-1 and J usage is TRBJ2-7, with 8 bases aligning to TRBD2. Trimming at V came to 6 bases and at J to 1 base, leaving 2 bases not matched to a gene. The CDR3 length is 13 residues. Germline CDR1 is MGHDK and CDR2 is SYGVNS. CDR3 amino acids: CASRSGGSYEQYF. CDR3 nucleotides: TGTGCCAGCAGGTCGGGAGGGTCCTACGAGCAGTACTTC.

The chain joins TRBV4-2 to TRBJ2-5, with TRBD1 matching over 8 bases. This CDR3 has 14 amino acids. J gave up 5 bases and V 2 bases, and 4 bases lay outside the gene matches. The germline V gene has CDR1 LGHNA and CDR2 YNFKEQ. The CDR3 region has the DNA TGTGCCAGCAGCCAATCAGGGGGCGGGGAGACCCAGTACTTC. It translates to CASSQSGGGETQYF.

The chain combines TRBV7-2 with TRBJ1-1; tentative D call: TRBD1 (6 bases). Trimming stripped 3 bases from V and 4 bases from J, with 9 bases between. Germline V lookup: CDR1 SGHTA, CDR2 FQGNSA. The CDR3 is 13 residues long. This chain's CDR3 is CASSFTGPTEAFF. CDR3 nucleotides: TGTGCCAGCAGCTTCACAGGGCCCACTGAAGCTTTCTTT. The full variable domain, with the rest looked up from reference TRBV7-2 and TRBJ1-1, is GAGVSQSPSNKVTEKGKDVELRCDPISGHTALYWYRQSLGQGLEFLIYFQGNSAPDKSGLPSDRFSAERTGGSVSTLTIQRTQQEDSAVYLCASSFTGPTEAFFGQGTRLTVV.

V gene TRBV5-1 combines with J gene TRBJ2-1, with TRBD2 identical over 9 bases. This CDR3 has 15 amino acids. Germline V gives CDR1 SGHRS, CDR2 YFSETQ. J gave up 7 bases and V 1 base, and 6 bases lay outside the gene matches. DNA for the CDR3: TGCGCCAGCAGCTTGTCCCTAGCGGGAAGGAATGAGCAGTTCTTC. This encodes CASSLSLAGRNEQFF.

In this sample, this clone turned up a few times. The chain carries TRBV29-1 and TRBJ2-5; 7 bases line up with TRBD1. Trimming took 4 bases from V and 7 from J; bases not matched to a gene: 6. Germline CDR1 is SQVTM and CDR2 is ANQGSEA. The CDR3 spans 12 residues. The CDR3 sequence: CSVVNSGGTQYF. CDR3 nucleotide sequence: TGCAGCGTTGTAAACTCAGGGGGGACCCAGTACTTC.

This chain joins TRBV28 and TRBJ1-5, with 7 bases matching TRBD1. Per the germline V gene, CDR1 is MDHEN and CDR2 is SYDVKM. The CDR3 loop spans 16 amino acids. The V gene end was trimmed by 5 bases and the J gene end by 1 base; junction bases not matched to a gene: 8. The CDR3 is CASSPYRGGSNQPQHF. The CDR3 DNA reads TGTGCCAGCAGTCCCTACAGGGGAGGAAGCAATCAGCCCCAGCATTTT.

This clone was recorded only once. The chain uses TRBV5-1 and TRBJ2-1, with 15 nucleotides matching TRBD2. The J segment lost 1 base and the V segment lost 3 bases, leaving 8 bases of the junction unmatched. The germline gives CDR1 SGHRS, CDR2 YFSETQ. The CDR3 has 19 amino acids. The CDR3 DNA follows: TGCGCCAGCAGCTCGGGACTAGCGGGAGGTTTTGGTTCCTACAATGAGCAGTTCTTC. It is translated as CASSSGLAGGFGSYNEQFF.

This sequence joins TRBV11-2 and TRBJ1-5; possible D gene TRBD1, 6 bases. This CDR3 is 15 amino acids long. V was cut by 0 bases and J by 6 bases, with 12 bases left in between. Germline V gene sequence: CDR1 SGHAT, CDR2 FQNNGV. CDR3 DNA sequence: TGTGCCAGCAGCTTAGATCGGGACATCGGTCAGCCCCAGCATTTT. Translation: CASSLDRDIGQPQHF.

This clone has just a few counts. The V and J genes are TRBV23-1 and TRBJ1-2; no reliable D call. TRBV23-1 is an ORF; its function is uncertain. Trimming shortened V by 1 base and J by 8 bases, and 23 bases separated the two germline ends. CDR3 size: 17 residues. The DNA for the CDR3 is TGCGCCAGCAGTCAATTCAGGTACCCTACTCCTGGCTTCGGCTACACCTTC. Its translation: CASSQFRYPTPGFGYTF.

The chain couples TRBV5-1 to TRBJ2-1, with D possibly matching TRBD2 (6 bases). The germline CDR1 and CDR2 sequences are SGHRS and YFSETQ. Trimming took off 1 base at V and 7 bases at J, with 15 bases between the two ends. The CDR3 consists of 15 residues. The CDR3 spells CASSLTGTPRNEQFF. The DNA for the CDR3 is TGCGCCAGCAGCTTGACCGGGACTCCTCGGAATGAGCAGTTCTTC.

CDR3 sequence (DNA): TGTGCCACCAGCAGAGCTCCGGGACTAGCAGTTGAGACCCAGTACTTC. Its protein product is CATSRAPGLAVETQYF. J is TRBJ2-5 and V is TRBV15, with 9 bases matching TRBD2. The CDR3 covers 16 residues. Germline V gene data show CDR1 as LNHNV and CDR2 as YYDKDF (reference sequence). V was pared by 1 base and J by 5 bases, with 8 bases of the junction left unmatched.

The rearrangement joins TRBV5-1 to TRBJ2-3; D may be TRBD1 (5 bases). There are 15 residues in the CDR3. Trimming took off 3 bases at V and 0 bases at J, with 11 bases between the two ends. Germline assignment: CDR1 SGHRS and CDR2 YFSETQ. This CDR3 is CASSSEGVSTDTQYF. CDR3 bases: TGCGCCAGCAGCTCCGAAGGGGTTAGCACAGATACGCAGTATTTT.